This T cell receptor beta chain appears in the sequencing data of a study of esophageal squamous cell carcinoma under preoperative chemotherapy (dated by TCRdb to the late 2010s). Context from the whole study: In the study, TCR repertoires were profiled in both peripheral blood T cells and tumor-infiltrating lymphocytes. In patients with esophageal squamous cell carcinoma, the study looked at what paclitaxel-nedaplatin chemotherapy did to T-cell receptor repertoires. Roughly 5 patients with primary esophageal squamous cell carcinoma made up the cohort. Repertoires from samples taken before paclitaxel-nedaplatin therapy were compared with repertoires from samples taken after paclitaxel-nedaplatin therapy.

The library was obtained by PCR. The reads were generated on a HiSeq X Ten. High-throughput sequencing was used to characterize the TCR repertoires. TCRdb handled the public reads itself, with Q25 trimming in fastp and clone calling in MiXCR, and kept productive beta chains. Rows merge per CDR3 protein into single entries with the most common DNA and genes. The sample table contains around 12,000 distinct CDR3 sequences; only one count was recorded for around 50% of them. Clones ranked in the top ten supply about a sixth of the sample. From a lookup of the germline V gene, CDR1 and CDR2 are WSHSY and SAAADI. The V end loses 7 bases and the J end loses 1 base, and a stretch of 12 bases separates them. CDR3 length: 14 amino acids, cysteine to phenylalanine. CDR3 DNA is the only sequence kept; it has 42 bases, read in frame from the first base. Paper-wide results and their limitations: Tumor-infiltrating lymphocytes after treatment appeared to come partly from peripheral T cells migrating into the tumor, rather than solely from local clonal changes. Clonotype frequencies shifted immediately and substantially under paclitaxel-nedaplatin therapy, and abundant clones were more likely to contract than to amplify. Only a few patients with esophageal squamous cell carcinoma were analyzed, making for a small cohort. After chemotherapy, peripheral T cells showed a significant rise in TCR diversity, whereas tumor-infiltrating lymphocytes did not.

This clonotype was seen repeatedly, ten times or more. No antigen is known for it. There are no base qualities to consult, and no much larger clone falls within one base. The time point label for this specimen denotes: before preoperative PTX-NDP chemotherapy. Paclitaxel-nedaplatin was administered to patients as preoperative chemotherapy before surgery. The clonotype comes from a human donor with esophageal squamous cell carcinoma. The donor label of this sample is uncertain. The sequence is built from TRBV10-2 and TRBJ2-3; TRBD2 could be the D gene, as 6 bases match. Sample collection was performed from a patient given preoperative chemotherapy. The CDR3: CASKDGGGTDTQYF. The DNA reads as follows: TGCGCCAGCAAGGACGGGGGAGGCACAGATACGCAGTATTTT.